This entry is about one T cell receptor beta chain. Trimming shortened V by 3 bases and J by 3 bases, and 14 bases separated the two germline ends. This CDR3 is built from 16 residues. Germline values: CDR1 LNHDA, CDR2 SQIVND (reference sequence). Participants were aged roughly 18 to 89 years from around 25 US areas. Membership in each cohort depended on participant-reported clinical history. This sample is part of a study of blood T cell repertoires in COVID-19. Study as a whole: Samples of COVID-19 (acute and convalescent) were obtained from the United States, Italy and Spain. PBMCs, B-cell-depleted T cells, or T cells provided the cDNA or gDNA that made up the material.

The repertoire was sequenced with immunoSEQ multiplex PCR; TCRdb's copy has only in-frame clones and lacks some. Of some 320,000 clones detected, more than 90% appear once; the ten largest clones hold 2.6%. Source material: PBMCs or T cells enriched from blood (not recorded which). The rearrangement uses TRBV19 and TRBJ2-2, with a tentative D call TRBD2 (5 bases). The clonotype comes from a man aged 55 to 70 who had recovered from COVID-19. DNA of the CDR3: TGTGCCAGTAGTATCCCCGGACTTACACACACCGGGGAGCTGTTTTTT. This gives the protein CASSIPGLTHTGELFF. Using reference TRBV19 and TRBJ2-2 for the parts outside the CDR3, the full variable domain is DGGITQSPKYLFRKEGQNVTLSCEQNLNHDAMYWYRQDPGQGLRLIYYSQIVNDFQKGDIAEGYSVSREKKESFPLTVTSAQKNPTAFYLCASSIPGLTHTGELFFGEGSRLTVL.